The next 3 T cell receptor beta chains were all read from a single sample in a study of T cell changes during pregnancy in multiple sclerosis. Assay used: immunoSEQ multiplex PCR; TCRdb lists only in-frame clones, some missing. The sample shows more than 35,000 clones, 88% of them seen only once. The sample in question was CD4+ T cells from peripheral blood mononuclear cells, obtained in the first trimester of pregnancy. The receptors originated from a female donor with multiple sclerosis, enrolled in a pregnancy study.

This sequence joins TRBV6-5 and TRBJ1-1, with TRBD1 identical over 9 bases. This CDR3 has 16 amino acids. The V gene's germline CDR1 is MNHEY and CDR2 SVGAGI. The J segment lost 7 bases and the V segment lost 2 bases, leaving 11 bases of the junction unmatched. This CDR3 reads CASSYRGTGRMDEAFF. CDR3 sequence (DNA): TGTGCCAGCAGTTACCGCGGGACAGGGAGAATGGATGAAGCTTTCTTT.

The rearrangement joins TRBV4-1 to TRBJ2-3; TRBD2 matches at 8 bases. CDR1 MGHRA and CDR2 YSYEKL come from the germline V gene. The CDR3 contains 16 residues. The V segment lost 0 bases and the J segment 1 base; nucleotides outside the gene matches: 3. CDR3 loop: CASSQDAGGGTDTQYF. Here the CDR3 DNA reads TGCGCCAGCAGCCAAGACGCGGGAGGCGGCACAGATACGCAGTATTTT.

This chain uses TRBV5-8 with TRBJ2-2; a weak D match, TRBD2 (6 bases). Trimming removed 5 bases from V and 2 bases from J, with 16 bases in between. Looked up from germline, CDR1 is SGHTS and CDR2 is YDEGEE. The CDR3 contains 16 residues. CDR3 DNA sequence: TGTGCCAGCAGGCCCGGGAGAACCCTAAACACCGGGGAGCTGTTTTTT. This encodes CASRPGRTLNTGELFF.